The rows below give T cell receptor beta chains drawn from one sample of a study of blood T cell repertoires in COVID-19. Only in-frame clones appear in the TCRdb table, and some are missing; sequencing was by immunoSEQ multiplex PCR. The sample carries roughly 120,000 clones, about 80% recorded once. The sample comprised peripheral blood. The receptor set was obtained from a woman of 80 years or more with active or convalescent COVID-19. The CDR3 runs from the conserved cysteine through the conserved F or W. A D gene is named only where the DNA matches it firmly. Size values are once, few and many counts, or a class for expanded clones, and some rows have none.

j_call v_call d_call clone_size cdr3_aa cdr3_nt
TRBJ2-2 TRBV3-1/TRBV3-2 TRBD1 NA CASSFWTGDVGELFF TGTGCCAGCAGCTTCTGGACAGGGGATGTGGGGGAGCTGTTTTTT
TRBJ2-7 TRBV4-2 TRBD2 NA CASSQDLLAASYEQYF TGTGCCAGCAGCCAAGATCTGCTAGCGGCCTCCTACGAGCAGTACTTC
TRBJ1-1 TRBV6-1 NA NA CASSEFGAGVSAFF TGTGCCAGCAGTGAATTCGGGGCGGGGGTGTCCGCTTTCTTT
TRBJ1-1 TRBV29-1 NA many CSALLTEAFF TGCAGCGCCCTTTTGACTGAAGCTTTCTTT
TRBJ2-1 TRBV4-3 TRBD2 NA CASSQDPGGSYNEQFF TGCGCCAGCAGCCAAGATCCGGGAGGCTCCTACAATGAGCAGTTCTTC
TRBJ2-2 TRBV3-1/TRBV3-2 NA NA CASSFGTGNTGELFF TGTGCCAGCAGCTTCGGGACTGGGAACACCGGGGAGCTGTTTTTT
TRBJ1-5 TRBV7-2 NA NA CASSLNRANQPQHF TGTGCCAGCAGCTTAAACAGGGCCAATCAGCCCCAGCATTTT
TRBJ2-1 TRBV4-1 TRBD1 NA CASSLWGTGVRYEQFF TGCGCCAGCAGCCTCTGGGGGACAGGGGTTCGTTATGAGCAGTTCTTC
TRBJ2-7 TRBV3-1/TRBV3-2 TRBD2 NA CASSQDSPLAGGLYEQYF TGTGCCAGCAGCCAAGATTCCCCACTAGCGGGAGGGCTCTACGAGCAGTACTTC
TRBJ2-2 TRBV7-3 TRBD1 NA CASSLMPGGPTGELFF TGTGCCAGCAGCTTAATGCCAGGGGGCCCCACCGGGGAGCTGTTTTTT
TRBJ2-1 TRBV15 TRBD1 few CATSRDRSGGYNEQFF TGTGCCACCAGCAGAGATCGTTCAGGGGGTTACAATGAGCAGTTCTTC
TRBJ2-5 TRBV27 NA NA CASSPTGVVTQYF TGTGCCAGCAGTCCGACGGGAGTTGTGACCCAGTACTTC
TRBJ1-2 TRBV3-1/TRBV3-2 TRBD1 NA CASSQAGTANGYTF TGTGCCAGCAGCCAGGCCGGGACAGCCAATGGCTACACCTTC
TRBJ1-1 TRBV30 NA few CAWSVRLYGLLNTEAFF TGTGCCTGGAGTGTACGCCTGTACGGTCTACTGAACACTGAAGCTTTCTTT
TRBJ2-7 TRBV7-8 TRBD2 NA CASSPGGGLSSYEQYF TGTGCCAGCAGCCCCGGGGGGGGGCTCAGCTCCTACGAGCAGTACTTC
TRBJ1-1 TRBV5-1 TRBD1 NA CASSPQGAGMNTEAFF TGCGCCAGCAGCCCACAGGGGGCGGGGATGAACACTGAAGCTTTCTTT
TRBJ1-3 TRBV6-5 NA NA CASTTASGNTIYF TGTGCCAGCACAACTGCGTCTGGAAACACCATATATTTT
TRBJ1-2 TRBV18 TRBD1 NA CASSLPGQDYGYTF TGTGCCAGCTCACTCCCGGGACAGGACTATGGCTACACCTTC
TRBJ2-5 TRBV11-2 NA NA CASSLDRLPQGTQYF TGTGCCAGCAGCTTAGATCGACTTCCCCAGGGGACCCAGTACTTC
TRBJ2-2 TRBV18 NA NA CASSPVRLARRNTGELFF TGTGCCAGCTCACCAGTTAGGCTAGCGCGAAGGAACACCGGGGAGCTGTTTTTT
TRBJ1-3 TRBV7-2 TRBD1 NA CASRTTGGRNTIYF TGTGCCAGCAGGACGACAGGGGGCCGAAACACCATATATTTT
TRBJ2-1 TRBV5-1 TRBD2 NA CASSSASSGLAYNEQFF TGCGCCAGCAGCTCGGCCAGTAGCGGGTTAGCCTACAATGAGCAGTTCTTC
TRBJ1-1 TRBV5-4 NA NA CASSPDSLNLNTEAFF TGTGCCAGCAGCCCCGACAGTCTCAACCTGAACACTGAAGCTTTCTTT
TRBJ2-5 TRBV9 TRBD2 few CASSVGGISQETQYF TGTGCCAGCAGCGTGGGAGGGATTAGCCAAGAGACCCAGTACTTC
TRBJ1-5 TRBV7-8 NA few CASSSRAGAHNQPQHF TGTGCCAGCAGCTCCCGAGCAGGGGCCCACAATCAGCCCCAGCATTTT
TRBJ2-2 TRBV7-2 TRBD2 NA CASRPPGTSVSGELFF TGTGCCAGCAGGCCCCCCGGGACTAGCGTATCCGGGGAGCTGTTTTTT
TRBJ2-1 TRBV6-1 NA NA CASSPLLANSEQFF TGTGCCAGCAGTCCATTACTAGCTAACAGTGAGCAGTTCTTC
TRBJ1-5 TRBV11-2 NA NA CASSLGLNQPQHF TGTGCCAGCAGCTTGGGACTAAATCAGCCCCAGCATTTT
TRBJ1-3 TRBV29-1 NA NA CSVTGTLGNTIYF TGCAGCGTGACAGGCACACTGGGAAACACCATATATTTT
TRBJ2-5 TRBV21-1 NA NA CASSKTSSGRAYRETQYF TGTGCCAGCAGCAAAACGTCTAGCGGGAGGGCCTATCGAGAGACCCAGTACTTC
TRBJ2-1 TRBV11-2 TRBD2 NA CASSSGTSGTSYNEQFF TGTGCCAGCAGTTCCGGGACTAGCGGAACCTCCTACAATGAGCAGTTCTTC
TRBJ1-3 TRBV3-1/TRBV3-2 NA NA CASSQEQGQNTIYF TGTGCCAGCAGCCAAGAACAGGGACAAAACACCATATATTTT
TRBJ1-6 TRBV5-4 TRBD1 NA CASSGGTGENSPLHF TGTGCCAGCAGCGGGGGGACAGGGGAAAATTCACCCCTCCACTTT
TRBJ1-3 TRBV28 NA NA CASRGGGGNTIYF TGTGCCAGCAGAGGAGGAGGGGGAAACACCATATATTTT
TRBJ2-1 TRBV18 NA NA CASSPRRDLNEQFF TGTGCCAGCTCACCTCGGCGGGACCTCAATGAGCAGTTCTTC
TRBJ2-7 TRBV28 TRBD2 NA CASSLLTSPMSSYEQYF TGTGCCAGCAGTTTATTGACTAGCCCTATGAGCTCCTACGAGCAGTACTTC
TRBJ2-5 TRBV29-1 NA NA CSVDRVGETQYF TGCAGCGTTGATCGGGTCGGGGAGACCCAGTACTTC
TRBJ2-1 TRBV6-2/TRBV6-3 NA NA CASSYGRVDEQFF TGTGCCAGCAGTTACGGCAGGGTGGATGAGCAGTTCTTC
TRBJ1-5 TRBV18 NA NA CASSPPSRSQPQHF TGTGCCAGCTCACCACCGAGTCGGTCTCAGCCCCAGCATTTT
TRBJ1-6 TRBV7-6 TRBD1 NA CASSLAGDRGSPLHF TGTGCCAGCAGCTTAGCGGGAGACAGGGGTTCACCCCTCCACTTT
TRBJ2-1 TRBV5-1 TRBD2 NA CASSWGNSGDNEQFF TGCGCCAGCAGTTGGGGAAATAGCGGGGACAATGAGCAGTTCTTC
TRBJ2-3 TRBV6-5 TRBD2 NA CASSSSGGFSDTQYF TGTGCCAGCAGTTCTAGCGGGGGGTTTTCAGATACGCAGTATTTT